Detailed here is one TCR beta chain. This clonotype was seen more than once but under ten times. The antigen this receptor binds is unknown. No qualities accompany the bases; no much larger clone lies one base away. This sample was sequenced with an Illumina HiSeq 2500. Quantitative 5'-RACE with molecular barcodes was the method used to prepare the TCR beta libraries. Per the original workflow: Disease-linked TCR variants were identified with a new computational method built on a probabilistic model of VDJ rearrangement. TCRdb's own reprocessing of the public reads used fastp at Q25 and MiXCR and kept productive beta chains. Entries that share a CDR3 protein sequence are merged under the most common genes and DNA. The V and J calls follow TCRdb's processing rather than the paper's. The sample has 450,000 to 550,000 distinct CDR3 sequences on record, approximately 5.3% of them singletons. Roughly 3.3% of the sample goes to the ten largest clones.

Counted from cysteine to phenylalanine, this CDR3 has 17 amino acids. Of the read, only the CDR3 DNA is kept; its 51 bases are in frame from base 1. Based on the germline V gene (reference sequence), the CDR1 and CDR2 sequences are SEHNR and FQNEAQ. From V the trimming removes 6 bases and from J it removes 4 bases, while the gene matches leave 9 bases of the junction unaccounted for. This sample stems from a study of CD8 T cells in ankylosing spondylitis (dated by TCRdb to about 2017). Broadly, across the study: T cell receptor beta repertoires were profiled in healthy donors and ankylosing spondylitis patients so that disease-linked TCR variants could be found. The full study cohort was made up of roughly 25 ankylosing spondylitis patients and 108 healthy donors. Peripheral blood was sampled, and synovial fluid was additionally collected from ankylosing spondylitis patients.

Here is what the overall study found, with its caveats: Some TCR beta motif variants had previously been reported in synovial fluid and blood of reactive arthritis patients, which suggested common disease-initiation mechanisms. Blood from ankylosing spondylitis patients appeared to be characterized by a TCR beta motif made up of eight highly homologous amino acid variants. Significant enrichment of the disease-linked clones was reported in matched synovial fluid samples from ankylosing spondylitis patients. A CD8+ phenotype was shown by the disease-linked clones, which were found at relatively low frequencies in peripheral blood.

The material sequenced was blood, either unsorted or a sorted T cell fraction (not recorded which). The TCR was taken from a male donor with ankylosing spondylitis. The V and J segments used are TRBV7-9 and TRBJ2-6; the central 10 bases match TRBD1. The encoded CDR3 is CASRHRDRGGGANVLTF. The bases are TGTGCCAGCAGACATCGGGACAGGGGAGGCGGGGCCAACGTCCTGACTTTC.